The 8 T cell receptor beta chains in this list originate from one sample, sequenced in a study of identical twins (dated by TCRdb to 2016 to 2017). The library was obtained by 5' RACE. The run used an Illumina HiSeq 2000. The public reads were reanalyzed by TCRdb: fastp trimming at Q25, MiXCR alignment, in-frame beta chains only. Rows merge per CDR3 protein into single entries with the most common DNA and genes. The sample records around 680,000 distinct CDR3 sequences, 8.5% to 9.5% of which are singletons. The top ten constitute approximately 0.89% of the sample. This same sample was also taken into another study, of yellow fever vaccine responses in identical twins.

Input material: PBMCs. Source of these receptors: a woman aged 18-29 years in good health.

The chain employs TRBV6-9 and TRBJ1-5, with unresolved D. V lost 4 bases and J lost 1, with 14 bases in between. The germline V gene has CDR1 MNHGY and CDR2 SVAAGI. The CDR3 spans 16 residues. The CDR3 protein is CASSSLDDLSNQPQHF. DNA of the CDR3: TGTGCCAGCAGTTCTTTGGACGATCTGAGCAATCAGCCCCAGCATTTT.

This clonotype has only a few counts. The V gene is TRBV10-3, the J gene TRBJ1-5, with 8 bases fitting TRBD1. The CDR3 sequence is 18 residues long. Trimming removed 3 bases from V and 2 bases from J; junction bases left unmatched: 12. Germline CDR1 is ENHRY and CDR2 is SYGVKD. Here the CDR3 reads CAISEIHSDRVRNQPQHF. The CDR3 region has the DNA TGTGCCATCAGTGAAATTCATTCGGACAGGGTACGCAATCAGCCCCAGCATTTT.

This clonotype has only a few counts. The V call is TRBV29-1, the J call TRBJ2-7, with 8 positions matching TRBD1. V lost 6 bases, J lost 3 bases, and 10 bases stayed unmatched. The CDR3 extends over 14 amino acids. CDR1 SQVTM and CDR2 ANQGSEA come from the germline V gene. The CDR3 DNA sequence: TGCAGCGTCGCCGGCACAGGGGGGCACTACGAGCAGTACTTC. This sequence encodes CSVAGTGGHYEQYF.

This clonotype was recorded at least ten times. The chain joins TRBV20-1 to TRBJ2-7, with 7 positions matching TRBD1. Germline loops: CDR1 DFQATT, CDR2 SNEGSKA (reference sequence). This CDR3 is 12 amino acids long. The V and J ends lost 3 bases and 1 base, in that order; junction bases with no gene match: 0. The CDR3 protein is CSARTGSYEQYF. The CDR3 DNA is TGCAGTGCTAGGACAGGGTCCTACGAGCAGTACTTC.

This clonotype has a handful of counts. The rearrangement uses TRBV6-2 or TRBV6-3 and TRBJ2-7; TRBD1 matches 9 bases. Germline CDR1 MNHEY, CDR2 SVGEGT. The CDR3 spans 15 residues. V lost 4 bases to trimming and J lost 4 bases; unmatched junction nucleotides: 8. CDR3 amino acids: CASSFQPGQGYEQYF. The CDR3 DNA reads as TGTGCCAGCAGTTTCCAGCCGGGACAGGGTTACGAGCAGTACTTC.

Only a few counts were recorded for this clonotype. The chain employs TRBV3-1 and TRBJ2-1, with 13 bases lining up with TRBD2. The V gene's germline CDR1 is LGHDT and CDR2 YNNKEL (reference sequence). This CDR3 contains 15 residues. J gave up 9 bases and V 4 bases, and 6 bases lay outside the gene matches. This CDR3 is CASSPLAGGNGEQFF. CDR3 bases: TGTGCCAGCAGCCCACTAGCGGGGGGGAACGGTGAGCAGTTCTTC.

Ten or more counts support this clonotype. The chain has TRBV7-2 and TRBJ2-5; D may be TRBD1 (5 bases). The CDR3 is made up of 13 amino acids. V dropped 7 bases and J dropped 5 bases, with 14 bases sitting between them. Germline loops: CDR1 SGHTA, CDR2 FQGNSA. The CDR3 DNA reads as TGTGCCAGCAACAAAGGGGTGTCGGAGACCCAGTACTTC. As protein: CASNKGVSETQYF.

This clonotype occurred many times. The V and J genes are TRBV29-1 and TRBJ1-2; tentatively, D is TRBD1 (5 bases). V lost 3 bases and J lost 6, with 14 bases in between. CDR3 length: 13 amino acids. Germline assignment: CDR1 SQVTM and CDR2 ANQGSEA. The CDR3 DNA sequence: TGCAGCGTTGAGGGAGGGGCTAAAGATGGCTACACCTTC. Translated: CSVEGGAKDGYTF.